This TCR beta chain came from a study of blood T cells in healthy people across ages. General study results and limits: The long-lived group displayed more naive CD4+ cells, plus higher diversity, than the aged donors did.

Next came a second PCR, run for about 6 to 11 cycles, which used a sample-barcoded 5' primer along with a J-beta primer mix. All samples yielded 2.5 million or more CDR3-containing paired-end reads. TCRdb reprocessed the 5' RACE reads via MiXCR and lists one record per CDR3 protein. Counted here are about 1.1 million distinct CDR3 sequences, roughly two fifths occurring once; the ten biggest clones make up around 14%. The CDR3 contains 13 residues. V was clipped by 4 bases and J by 1 base, with 10 bases between them. Per germline, CDR1 SQVTM and CDR2 ANQGSEA. Comments on this clonotype: The antigen is undetermined.

Sequencing was carried out using blood. This sequence joins TRBV29-1 and TRBJ1-1; D is uncertain. The clonotype comes from a young man in good health. For the CDR3, the DNA is TGCAGCGTTGCACGCAGCGAGAACACTGAAGCTTTCTTT. It encodes CSVARSENTEAFF.